This T cell receptor beta chain was sequenced during a study of blood T cell repertoires in COVID-19. Repertoires were generated with immunoSEQ multiplex PCR, while TCRdb's copy carries only in-frame clones and drops some. Here the sample spans over 200,000 clones, 80% to 90% being singletons. CDR3 size: 17 residues. The germline V and J ends were trimmed by 0 bases and 0 bases, with 12 bases remaining between them. Germline-derived CDR1 and CDR2 are LNHNV and YYDKDF (reference sequence). The clonotype comes from a woman in her 30s who had been exposed to COVID-19. The sample comprised PBMCs or T cells enriched from blood (not recorded which). The chain couples TRBV15 to TRBJ1-5, with D possibly TRBD1 on 6 matching bases. The CDR3 DNA is TGTGCCACCAGCAGAGAGTTTGGGGGCCATAGCAATCAGCCCCAGCATTTT. It yields the protein CATSREFGGHSNQPQHF.